This TCR beta chain was obtained from a study of CD8 T cells in ankylosing spondylitis. TCRdb re-called the 5' RACE reads through MiXCR, storing one row per CDR3 protein. The sample records roughly 180,000 distinct CDR3 sequences, 13% being singletons. Germline CDR1 SGHDN, CDR2 FVKESK. The V gene end was trimmed by 4 bases and the J gene end by 3 bases; junction bases not matched to a gene: 6. The CDR3 loop spans 16 amino acids. This receptor was taken from a female donor with ankylosing spondylitis or in good health (not recorded which). The chain uses TRBV14 and TRBJ2-2, with TRBD1 identical over 9 bases. Specimen: blood, either unsorted or a sorted T cell fraction (not recorded which). CDR3 residues: CASSPSGQGDTGELFF. The CDR3 DNA reads TGTGCCAGCAGCCCCTCGGGACAGGGCGACACCGGGGAGCTGTTTTTT.